This entry lists 26 T cell receptor beta chains sequenced from one sample in a study of OX40 agonist ivuxolimab in advanced cancers. Using immunoSEQ multiplex PCR, the repertoire was profiled, and TCRdb retains in-frame clones only, with some absent. The table has about 73,000 clones, 70% to 90% seen once. Sequenced here: CD4+ or CD8+ T cells sorted from blood, sampled in a trial of the OX40 agonist ivuxolimab. All receptors come from an adult with an advanced solid tumor such as melanoma, head and neck, liver or kidney cancer.

The V and J genes are TRBV7-9 and TRBJ2-7; tentatively, D is TRBD1 (6 bases). CDR3 length: 19 amino acids. The ends were cut back, 5 bases at V and 3 bases at J, with 29 bases in the middle. Germline values: CDR1 SEHNR, CDR2 FQNEAQ (reference sequence). CDR3 DNA sequence: TGTGCCAGCAGCACCAATTTACCCTCGATGACAGGTGGGAGCTACGAGCAGTACTTC. It codes for CASSTNLPSMTGGSYEQYF.

This chain links TRBV7-8 with TRBJ2-7; 11 bases map to TRBD2. J gave up 3 bases and V 5 bases, and 9 bases lay outside the gene matches. CDR1 and CDR2 (germline): SGHVS, FQNEAQ. The CDR3 extends over 16 amino acids. The CDR3, as DNA: TGTGCCAGCAGCAGCCGGACTAGCGGGCTCATCTACGAGCAGTACTTC. Residues: CASSSRTSGLIYEQYF.

The chain carries TRBV5-4 and TRBJ2-5, with 12 nucleotides matching TRBD2. Germline CDR1 reads SGHNT; CDR2 reads YYREEE (reference sequence). The CDR3 is made up of 13 amino acids. The ends lost 3 bases at V and 11 bases at J; junction bases unmatched: 5. The CDR3 bases are TGTGCCAGCAGCTCCCGACTAGCGGGGGAGCAGTACTTC. Amino acids: CASSSRLAGEQYF. The full variable domain, its missing parts supplied by reference TRBV5-4 and TRBJ2-5, is ETGVTQSPTHLIKTRGQQVTLRCSSQSGHNTVSWYQQALGQGPQFIFQYYREEENGRGNFPPRFSGLQFPNYSSELNVNALELDDSALYLCASSSRLAGEQYFGPGTRLLVL.

The CDR3 DNA is TGTGCCAGCAGCCGGGAGCGGGGTGAGCAGTTCTTC. Encoded protein: CASSRERGEQFF. V gene TRBV13 combines with J gene TRBJ2-1; TRBD2 matches at 7 bases. Trimming at V came to 5 bases and at J to 9 bases, leaving 4 bases not matched to a gene. Germline CDR1 PRHDT, CDR2 FYEKMQ (reference sequence). The CDR3 runs to 12 residues.

The rearrangement links TRBV29-1 to TRBJ1-2, with D perhaps matching TRBD1 (5 bases). This CDR3 has 13 amino acids. Germline V gene lookup returns CDR1 SQVTM and CDR2 ANQGSEA. Trimming stripped 3 bases from V and 0 bases from J, with 8 bases between. The CDR3, as DNA: TGCAGCGTTGATGCAGGGACTAACTATGGCTACACCTTC. This codes for CSVDAGTNYGYTF.

V gene TRBV15 combines with J gene TRBJ2-1; TRBD2 matches 15 bases. The CDR3 length is 17 residues. The germline V gene encodes CDR1 LNHNV and CDR2 YYDKDF (reference sequence). The V and J ends lost 4 bases and 8 bases, in that order; junction bases with no gene match: 9. CDR3 DNA: TGTGCCACCAGCAACGGGGGGCGGACTAGCGGGAGGGATGAGCAGTTCTTC. It translates to CATSNGGRTSGRDEQFF.

The genes are TRBV6-6 and TRBJ2-7; D perhaps matches TRBD1 (6 bases). V dropped 6 bases and J dropped 6 bases, with 18 bases sitting between them. This CDR3 has 14 amino acids. Germline V lookup: CDR1 MNHNY, CDR2 SVGAGI (reference sequence). Here the CDR3 reads CASSPTGESAEQYF. CDR3 sequence (DNA): TGTGCCAGCAGCCCGACAGGTGAATCGGCCGAGCAGTACTTC.

The rearrangement joins TRBV19 to TRBJ1-3; D ambiguous. CDR3 length: 14 residues. Trimming took 10 bases from V and 1 from J, leaving 14 bases between them. From germline, CDR1 is LNHDA and CDR2 SQIVND (reference sequence). CDR3 protein: CATGEPISGNTIYF. Written as DNA, the CDR3 is TGTGCCACCGGGGAGCCAATATCTGGAAACACCATATATTTT. Supplemented by reference TRBV19 and TRBJ1-3, the full variable domain reads DGGITQSPKYLFRKEGQNVTLSCEQNLNHDAMYWYRQDPGQGLRLIYYSQIVNDFQKGDIAEGYSVSREKKESFPLTVTSAQKNPTAFYLCATGEPISGNTIYFGEGSWLTVV.

The CDR3 loop reads CASALLRASSNEQFF. The CDR3 nucleotides read TGTGCCAGCGCCCTCCTCCGGGCTTCAAGCAATGAGCAGTTCTTC. The chain employs TRBV7-3 and TRBJ2-1; the D is unclear. The germline V gene has CDR1 SGHTA and CDR2 FQGTGA. Trimming shortened V by 8 bases and J by 6 bases, and 20 bases separated the two germline ends. The CDR3 is made up of 15 amino acids.

The chain links TRBV13 to TRBJ2-1; 12 bases map to TRBD2. CDR1 and CDR2 (germline): PRHDT, FYEKMQ (reference sequence). CDR3 length: 15 amino acids. J was trimmed by 8 bases and V by 2 bases; bases with no gene match: 4. CDR3 region: CASSLPSGGDHEQFF. The CDR3 DNA follows: TGTGCCAGCAGCTTACCTAGCGGGGGGGACCATGAGCAGTTCTTC.

The V gene is TRBV6-1, the J gene TRBJ2-7, with D tentatively TRBD1 (5 bases). The CDR3 spans 12 residues. V was cut by 7 bases and J by 3 bases, with 10 bases left in between. Germline loops: CDR1 MNHNS, CDR2 SASEGT. CDR3 in amino acids: CASTDTNYEQYF. The CDR3 DNA sequence: TGTGCCAGCACGGACACAAACTACGAGCAGTACTTC.

The chain joins TRBV6-1 to TRBJ1-1, with D possibly matching TRBD1 (6 bases). The V gene's germline CDR1 is MNHNS and CDR2 SASEGT. V gave up 2 bases and J gave up 7 bases, with 14 bases separating them. The CDR3 contains 14 residues. The CDR3 bases are TGTGCCAGCAGTGAATTTGGCAGGGGTTATGAAGCTTTCTTT. Translating gives CASSEFGRGYEAFF.

This clone came up a few times. The rearrangement joins TRBV6-5 to TRBJ2-7; 9 positions agree with TRBD1. The CDR3 length is 14 residues. Germline V gene sequence: CDR1 MNHEY, CDR2 SVGAGI. Unmatched junction bases numbered 7, after V lost 5 bases and J lost 5 bases. In DNA, the CDR3 is TGTGCCAGCAGTGACAGGGGGGAAGTCGACGAGCAGTACTTC. Translated, it gives CASSDRGEVDEQYF.

The chain couples TRBV13 to TRBJ2-7; the D is unclear. CDR1 and CDR2 from the germline V gene are PRHDT and FYEKMQ (reference sequence). CDR3 length equals 14 residues. The germline V and J ends were trimmed by 0 bases and 3 bases, with 9 bases remaining between them. The CDR3 spells CASSLGIGGYEQYF. CDR3 nucleotide sequence: TGTGCCAGCAGCTTAGGAATCGGTGGCTACGAGCAGTACTTC.

This rearrangement joins TRBV19 to TRBJ2-1, with 12 positions matching TRBD2. Trimming removed 5 bases from V and 1 base from J; junction bases left unmatched: 9. Germline V gene sequence: CDR1 LNHDA, CDR2 SQIVND (reference sequence). This CDR3 is 18 amino acids long. The DNA for the CDR3 is TGTGCCAGTAGTTCCCGGACTAGCGGGGTAGTGTCCTACAATGAGCAGTTCTTC. Amino acids: CASSSRTSGVVSYNEQFF.

The chain has TRBV6-5 and TRBJ2-7; weak D call: TRBD1 (6 bases). Germline values: CDR1 MNHEY, CDR2 SVGAGI. The germline V and J ends were trimmed by 6 bases and 3 bases, with 15 bases remaining between them. This CDR3 is built from 14 residues. CDR3 sequence reads: CASSQLGHVYEQYF. The CDR3 DNA is TGTGCCAGCAGCCAACTGGGACACGTCTACGAGCAGTACTTC.

The gene calls are TRBV19 and TRBJ1-5; D uncertain. With 5 bases removed from V and 3 bases from J, the gap between germline ends came to 17 bases. This CDR3 has 16 amino acids. The germline gives CDR1 LNHDA, CDR2 SQIVND (reference sequence). CDR3 residues: CASSENTEFYNQPQHF. Here the CDR3 DNA reads TGTGCCAGTAGTGAAAACACAGAGTTCTACAATCAGCCCCAGCATTTT.

The V and J genes are TRBV11-2 and TRBJ2-5; TRBD1 aligns across 7 bases. The J call may be wrong; the DNA end is better matched by TRBJ2-7. The CDR3 runs to 14 residues. The germline gives CDR1 SGHAT, CDR2 FQNNGV. The CDR3 DNA sequence: TGTGCCAGCAGCTACAACAGGGGAGCCTACGAGCAGTACTTC. This translates into CASSYNRGAYEQYF.

Only one count was recorded for this clone. The chain has TRBV7-3 and TRBJ2-3; either TRBD1 or TRBD2 may fit D (5 bases each). This CDR3 contains 13 residues. CDR1 and CDR2 from the germline V gene are SGHTA and FQGTGA. Between the trimmed V and J ends, which lost 0 bases and 6 bases, there was a span of 7 bases. CDR3 coding DNA: TGTGCCAGCAGCTTAACGTGGGGGGATACGCAGTATTTT. Its protein is CASSLTWGDTQYF.

The chain is built from TRBV7-9 and TRBJ2-7, with TRBD2 matching 8 bases. Germline V gene data show CDR1 as SEHNR and CDR2 as FQNEAQ (reference sequence). The trim removed 5 bases at V and 5 bases at J, leaving 2 bases unmatched. The CDR3 runs to 12 residues. The CDR3, as DNA: TGTGCCAGCAGCAAACTAGCGGACGAGCAGTACTTC. Protein: CASSKLADEQYF.

The chain carries TRBV6-1 and TRBJ2-1, with 12 bases aligning to TRBD2. The CDR3 is 17 residues long. Germline CDR1 reads MNHNS; CDR2 reads SASEGT. V lost 2 bases and J lost 2; bases outside the gene matches: 4. CDR3 residues: CASSETSGGPPYNEQFF. For the CDR3, the DNA is TGTGCCAGCAGTGAAACTAGCGGGGGGCCCCCCTACAATGAGCAGTTCTTC.

This sequence joins TRBV27 and TRBJ2-7; TRBD2 matches 7 bases. CDR3 length: 14 residues. Germline CDR1 reads MNHEY; CDR2 reads SMNVEV (reference sequence). Germline trimming cut 5 bases from V and 0 bases from J; bases unmatched to any gene: 4. DNA of the CDR3: TGTGCCAGCAGTGAACTAGCGATCTCCTACGAGCAGTACTTC. Amino acids: CASSELAISYEQYF.

In this sample, this clone turned up a few times. The J gene is TRBJ2-1, the V gene TRBV9, with D possibly TRBD2 on 5 matching bases. With 4 bases removed from V and 1 base from J, the gap between germline ends came to 15 bases. Germline CDR1 is SGDLS and CDR2 is YYNGEE. This CDR3 comprises 16 residues. The CDR3 loop reads CASSLGLEISYNEQFF. The CDR3 DNA sequence: TGTGCCAGCAGCCTCGGACTGGAGATATCCTACAATGAGCAGTTCTTC.

This clone was detected only a few times. The chain has TRBV30 and TRBJ1-2; the D is unclear. V was cut by 0 bases and J by 4 bases, with 6 bases left in between. The CDR3 runs to 12 residues. In germline, CDR1 is GTSNPN, CDR2 SVGIG (reference sequence). CDR3 loop: CAWSVDPYGYTF. DNA of the CDR3: TGTGCCTGGAGTGTAGATCCCTATGGCTACACCTTC.

The V call is TRBV28, the J call TRBJ1-2; D is possibly TRBD1 (6 bases). V was clipped by 3 bases and J by 6 bases, with 11 bases between them. The length of the CDR3 is 13 residues. The germline CDR1 and CDR2 sequences are MDHEN and SYDVKM. The CDR3 region is CASSFHREDGYTF. The CDR3 region has the DNA TGTGCCAGCAGTTTCCACAGGGAGGATGGCTACACCTTC.

The chain is built from TRBV19 and TRBJ2-7, with TRBD1 matching over 7 bases. There are 14 residues in the CDR3. Unmatched junction bases numbered 7, after V lost 5 bases and J lost 3 bases. Germline V gives CDR1 LNHDA, CDR2 SQIVND (reference sequence). The CDR3 DNA sequence: TGTGCCAGTAGTTGGGCACAGGGGAGCTACGAGCAGTACTTC. Translated, it gives CASSWAQGSYEQYF.